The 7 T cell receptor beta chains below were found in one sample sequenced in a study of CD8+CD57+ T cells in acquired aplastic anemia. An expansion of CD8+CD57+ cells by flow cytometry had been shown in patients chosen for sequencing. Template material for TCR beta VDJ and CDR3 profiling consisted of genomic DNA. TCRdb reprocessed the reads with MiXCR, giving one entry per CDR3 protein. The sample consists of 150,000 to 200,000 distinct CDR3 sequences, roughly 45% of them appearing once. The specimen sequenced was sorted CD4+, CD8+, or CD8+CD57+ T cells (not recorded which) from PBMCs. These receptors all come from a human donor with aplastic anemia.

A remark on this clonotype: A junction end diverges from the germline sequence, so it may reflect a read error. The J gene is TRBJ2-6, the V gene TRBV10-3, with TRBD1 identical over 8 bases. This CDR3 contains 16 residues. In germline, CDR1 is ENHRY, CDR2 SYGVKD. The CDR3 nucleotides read TGTGCCACCAAGCAGGGACAGGTCTCTGGGGCCAACGTCCTGATTTTC. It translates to CATKQGQVSGANVLIF.

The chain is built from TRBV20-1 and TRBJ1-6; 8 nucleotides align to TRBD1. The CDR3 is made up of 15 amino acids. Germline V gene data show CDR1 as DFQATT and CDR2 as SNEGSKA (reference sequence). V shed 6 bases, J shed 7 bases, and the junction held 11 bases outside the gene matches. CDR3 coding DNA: TGCAGTGCCCTGGCATCGGGACAGGAGAATTCACCCCTCCACTTT. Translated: CSALASGQENSPLHF.

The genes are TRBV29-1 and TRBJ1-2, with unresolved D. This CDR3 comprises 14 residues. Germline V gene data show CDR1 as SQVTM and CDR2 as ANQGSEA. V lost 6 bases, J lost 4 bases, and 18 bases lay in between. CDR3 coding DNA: TGCAGCGTGGAGGGAGATGGGGAGGGCTATGGCTACACCTTC. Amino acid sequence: CSVEGDGEGYGYTF.

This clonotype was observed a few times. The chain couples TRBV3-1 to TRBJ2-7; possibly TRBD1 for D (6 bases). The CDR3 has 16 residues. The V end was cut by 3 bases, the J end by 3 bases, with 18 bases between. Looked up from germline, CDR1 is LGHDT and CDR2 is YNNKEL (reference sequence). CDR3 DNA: TGTGCCAGCAGCCACTCCGGGACAAGGGGTCTCTACGAGCAGTACTTC. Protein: CASSHSGTRGLYEQYF.

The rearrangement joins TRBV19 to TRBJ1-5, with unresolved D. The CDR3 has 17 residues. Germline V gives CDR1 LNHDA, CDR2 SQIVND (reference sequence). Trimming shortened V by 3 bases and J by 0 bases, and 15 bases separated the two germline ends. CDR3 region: CASSILGVAISNQPQHF. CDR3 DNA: TGTGCCAGTAGTATCCTTGGCGTAGCTATTAGCAATCAGCCCCAGCATTTT. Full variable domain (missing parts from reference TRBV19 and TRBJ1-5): DGGITQSPKYLFRKEGQNVTLSCEQNLNHDAMYWYRQDPGQGLRLIYYSQIVNDFQKGDIAEGYSVSREKKESFPLTVTSAQKNPTAFYLCASSILGVAISNQPQHFGDGTRLSIL.

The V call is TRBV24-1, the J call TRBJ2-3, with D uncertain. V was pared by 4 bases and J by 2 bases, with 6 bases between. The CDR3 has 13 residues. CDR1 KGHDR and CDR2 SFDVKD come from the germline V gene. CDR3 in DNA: TGTGCCACCAGTGAGGAGACCACAGATACGCAGTATTTT. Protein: CATSEETTDTQYF.

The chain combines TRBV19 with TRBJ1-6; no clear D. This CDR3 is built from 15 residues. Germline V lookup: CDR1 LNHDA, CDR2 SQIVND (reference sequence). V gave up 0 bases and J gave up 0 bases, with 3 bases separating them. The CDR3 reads CASSIDSSYNSPLHF. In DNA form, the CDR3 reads TGTGCCAGTAGTATAGACAGCTCCTATAATTCACCCCTCCACTTT.